Each of the 26 T cell receptor beta chains below was sequenced from the same sample in a study of somatic mutations in cytotoxic T cells in rheumatoid arthritis. TCRdb keeps only in-frame clones here, not all; method: immunoSEQ multiplex PCR. The repertoire holds 23,000 or so clones, with roughly 74% as singletons. The material sequenced was CD8+ T cells sorted from blood. The receptors come from a woman aged 18-35 years in good health.

The genes are TRBV4-1 and TRBJ2-5; D is possibly TRBD1 (6 bases). There are 17 residues in the CDR3. The V and J ends lost 4 bases and 7 bases respectively, with 25 bases between them. Germline loops: CDR1 MGHRA, CDR2 YSYEKL. The CDR3 sequence is CASSPVFPQTQGGTQYF. Here the CDR3 DNA reads TGCGCCAGCAGCCCCGTTTTTCCGCAGACACAGGGCGGGACCCAGTACTTC.

This clone was recorded only once. This chain connects TRBV5-1 to TRBJ2-5; TRBD1 or TRBD2 may be the D gene (5 bases each). V gave up 4 bases and J gave up 1 base, with 17 bases separating them. Germline V gene lookup returns CDR1 SGHRS and CDR2 YFSETQ. The CDR3 length is 16 residues. This chain's CDR3 is CASSPGTLAPQETQYF. The CDR3, as DNA: TGCGCCAGCAGCCCTGGGACCTTGGCCCCCCAAGAGACCCAGTACTTC.

This clone was observed a few times. The chain combines TRBV19 with TRBJ1-1; unclear D gene. V shed 2 bases and J shed 5 bases, with 12 bases lying between them. The germline gives CDR1 LNHDA, CDR2 SQIVND (reference sequence). This CDR3 is built from 14 residues. The DNA of the CDR3 is TGTGCCAGTAGTATACACGGGCCGGGGACTGAAGCTTTCTTT. It translates to CASSIHGPGTEAFF.

This clone was found a few times. This sequence joins TRBV7-6 and TRBJ2-1, with 12 bases fitting TRBD2. V was pared by 5 bases and J by 9 bases, with 11 bases of the junction left unmatched. The CDR3 totals 16 residues. Germline assignment: CDR1 SGHVS and CDR2 FNYEAQ. CDR3 region: CASSNTLAGGPGEQFF. In DNA, the CDR3 is TGTGCCAGCAGCAATACCCTAGCGGGAGGGCCGGGTGAGCAGTTCTTC.

The gene calls are TRBV27 and TRBJ2-1; 15 nucleotides match TRBD2. The germline V gene has CDR1 MNHEY and CDR2 SMNVEV (reference sequence). The J segment lost 9 bases and the V segment lost 6 bases, leaving 6 bases of the junction unmatched. CDR3 length: 15 residues. The CDR3 region has the DNA TGTGCCAGCAGCCCGGGACTAGCGGGAGGTCGTGAGCAGTTCTTC. As protein: CASSPGLAGGREQFF.

The J gene is TRBJ1-5, the V gene TRBV4-1, with D maybe TRBD1 (5 bases). Deletions cut 1 base from V and 7 bases from J, with 11 bases between. The CDR3 is 14 residues long. The germline V gene encodes CDR1 MGHRA and CDR2 YSYEKL. In DNA form, the CDR3 reads TGCGCCAGCAGCCAAGGAGCCGGGGCCCAGCCCCAGCATTTT. This encodes CASSQGAGAQPQHF.

This chain links TRBV13 with TRBJ2-4; D may be TRBD2 (6 bases). The CDR3 consists of 16 residues. Trimming stripped 0 bases from V and 0 bases from J, with 9 bases between. Germline assignment: CDR1 PRHDT and CDR2 FYEKMQ (reference sequence). As DNA, the CDR3 is TGTGCCAGCAGCTTAGGGCGGGACCTAGCCAAAAACATTCAGTACTTC. The encoded protein is CASSLGRDLAKNIQYF.

The chain links TRBV11-1 to TRBJ2-7; the D is unclear. Germline values: CDR1 SGHAT, CDR2 FQDESV (reference sequence). The CDR3 totals 13 residues. V was pared by 3 bases and J by 5 bases, with 11 bases between. CDR3 protein: CASSFGQANEQYV. The CDR3 DNA reads as TGTGCCAGCAGCTTTGGCCAGGCCAACGAGCAGTACGTC.

The chain uses TRBV4-1 and TRBJ1-1; TRBD1 is a possible D gene (5 bases). This CDR3 contains 15 residues. Germline assignment: CDR1 MGHRA and CDR2 YSYEKL. Trimming took 1 base from V and 0 from J, leaving 9 bases between them. In DNA, the CDR3 is TGCGCCAGCAGCCAAGTTGGGGGGATGAACACTGAAGCTTTCTTT. Its translation: CASSQVGGMNTEAFF.

The chain has TRBV27 and TRBJ2-2, with 7 positions matching TRBD2. The germline CDR1 and CDR2 sequences are MNHEY and SMNVEV (reference sequence). CDR3 length equals 16 residues. V was pared by 1 base and J by 1 base, with 3 bases of the junction left unmatched. CDR3 residues: CASSLLTSENTGELFF. The CDR3 region has the DNA TGTGCCAGCAGTTTATTAACTAGCGAGAACACCGGGGAGCTGTTTTTT.

This clone was seen only once. The gene calls are TRBV29-1 and TRBJ2-3; TRBD2 matches 13 bases. CDR3 length equals 16 residues. Per germline, CDR1 SQVTM and CDR2 ANQGSEA. V gave up 5 bases and J gave up 2 bases; unmatched junction bases: 7. The CDR3 reads CSVTGTSGTLTDTQYF. The CDR3 bases are TGCAGCGTTACCGGGACTAGCGGGACCCTCACAGATACGCAGTATTTT.

V and J are TRBV12-1 and TRBJ1-6; the DNA was not compared with TRBD1, the D call given in the table. TRBV12-1 represents a pseudogene. The CDR3 extends over 18 amino acids. CDR3 sequence: CASSLGQAARFNNSPLHF. The CDR3 DNA follows: TGTGCCAGCAGCCTCGGACAGGCGGCACGATTTAATAATTCACCCCTCCACTTT.

The chain uses TRBV10-3 and TRBJ2-1; 9 bases match TRBD2. This CDR3 is built from 15 residues. V was clipped by 6 bases and J by 0 bases; unmatched bases: 3. Looked up from germline, CDR1 is ENHRY and CDR2 is SYGVKD. The CDR3 nucleotides are TGTGCCATCAGCGTTAGCGGGAGCTCCTACAATGAGCAGTTCTTC. This translates into CAISVSGSSYNEQFF.

By proportion, this clone is medium-sized (0.01 to 0.1%). V is TRBV9 and J is TRBJ1-3; D remains ambiguous. This CDR3 is built from 13 residues. Per germline, CDR1 SGDLS and CDR2 YYNGEE. Deletions cut 0 bases from V and 3 bases from J, with 4 bases between. Here the CDR3 DNA reads TGTGCCAGCAGCGTAGATAATGGAAACACCATATATTTT. Its protein product is CASSVDNGNTIYF.

Turning to this clone: At the DNA level, this CDR3 is encoded by other sequences in the same sample as well. The rearrangement uses TRBV10-3 and TRBJ2-5; no clear D gene. V was shortened by 2 bases and J by 5 bases, with 3 bases between the two germline ends. CDR1 ENHRY and CDR2 SYGVKD come from the germline V gene. The CDR3 is 11 amino acids. Written as DNA, the CDR3 is TGTGCCATCAGTGAGGGGGAGACCCAGTACTTC. Translation: CAISEGETQYF.

The rearrangement links TRBV6-5 to TRBJ1-5; tentative D call: TRBD1 (5 bases). The CDR3 extends over 15 amino acids. V dropped 0 bases and J dropped 5 bases, with 11 bases sitting between them. CDR1 and CDR2 from the germline V gene are MNHEY and SVGAGI. CDR3 amino acids: CASSYSFRADQPQHF. The CDR3 DNA is TGTGCCAGCAGTTACTCGTTCAGGGCTGATCAGCCCCAGCATTTT.

The chain employs TRBV6-6 and TRBJ2-2; tentative D call: TRBD1 (5 bases). CDR3 length: 16 residues. Germline V gene lookup returns CDR1 MNHNY and CDR2 SVGAGI (reference sequence). Trimming left V 0 bases short and J 4 bases short, with 12 bases between. The CDR3 DNA is TGTGCCAGCAGTTACTCGTGGGCAGGGCCCACCGGGGAGCTGTTTTTT. The encoded protein is CASSYSWAGPTGELFF.

This clone has more than one count but fewer than ten. The CDR3 region is CASSLGGGLELFF. As DNA, the CDR3 is TGTGCCAGCAGCCTCGGGGGGGGGTTGGAGCTGTTTTTT. The chain has TRBV7-6 and TRBJ2-2, with 8 bases that match TRBD2. Looked up from germline, CDR1 is SGHVS and CDR2 is FNYEAQ. V shed 5 bases, J shed 10 bases, and the junction held 6 bases outside the gene matches. CDR3 length: 13 amino acids.

The V and J genes are TRBV28 and TRBJ2-5; 9 bases are shared with TRBD2. With 5 bases clipped from V and 5 bases from J, the junction kept 12 bases outside the gene matches. This CDR3 contains 16 residues. Germline CDR1 reads MDHEN; CDR2 reads SYDVKM. The CDR3 loop reads CASSPLAGPVGETQYF. CDR3 bases: TGTGCCAGCAGTCCCCTAGCGGGGCCAGTCGGGGAGACCCAGTACTTC.

The J gene is TRBJ2-7, the V gene TRBV6-5, with a weak D call TRBD1 (7 bases). CDR1 is MNHEY, CDR2 SVGAGI, per germline. The CDR3 runs 15 residues. Trimming shortened V by 4 bases and J by 1 base, and 14 bases separated the two germline ends. The CDR3, as DNA: TGTGCCAGCAGTTCCCAGGCAGGGGGGTCCTACGAGCAGTACGTC. It yields the protein CASSSQAGGSYEQYV.

The rearrangement uses TRBV7-9 and TRBJ2-7; 7 nucleotides line up with TRBD1. Trimming took 5 bases from V and 4 from J; bases not matched to a gene: 8. CDR1 and CDR2 (germline): SEHNR, FQNEAQ (reference sequence). CDR3 length equals 14 residues. This chain's CDR3 is CASSPTTGIYEQYV. CDR3 bases: TGTGCCAGCAGCCCTACGACAGGGATATACGAGCAGTACGTC.

The chain is built from TRBV29-1 and TRBJ1-2; D not resolved. Germline V gene lookup returns CDR1 SQVTM and CDR2 ANQGSEA. The CDR3 loop spans 12 amino acids. Trimming stripped 2 bases from V and 4 bases from J, with 8 bases between. In DNA, the CDR3 is TGCAGCGTTGAAACCGCGACCTATGGCTACACCTTC. As protein: CSVETATYGYTF.

This clone was seen a handful of times. This chain uses TRBV14 with TRBJ1-2, with a tentative D call TRBD1 (6 bases). The CDR3 spans 15 residues. Trimming stripped 0 bases from V and 4 bases from J, with 12 bases between. Germline V CDR1 and CDR2: SGHDN, FVKESK. The CDR3 DNA follows: TGTGCCAGCAGCCAAGATATCGGGGGCCCCTATGGCTACACCTTC. This sequence encodes CASSQDIGGPYGYTF.

The chain employs TRBV5-1 and TRBJ2-5; TRBD1 agrees at 7 bases. The J segment lost 1 base and the V segment lost 4 bases, leaving 7 bases of the junction unmatched. Germline V gene lookup returns CDR1 SGHRS and CDR2 YFSETQ. This CDR3 has 15 residues. The CDR3 DNA reads as TGCGCCAGCAGCCAAGGCTGGGACAGCCAAGAGACCCAGTACTTC. This encodes CASSQGWDSQETQYF.

The J gene is TRBJ2-1, the V gene TRBV30; maybe TRBD1 (6 bases). Germline CDR1 and CDR2: GTSNPN and SVGIG (reference sequence). V shed 4 bases and J shed 12 bases, with 16 bases lying between them. This CDR3 has 12 amino acids. CDR3 nucleotides: TGTGCCTGGATTATCAGGGGAATAGGGCAGTTCTTC. Protein sequence: CAWIIRGIGQFF.

The chain has TRBV6-6 and TRBJ2-1, with 9 positions matching TRBD1. CDR3 length: 15 residues. V shed 4 bases and J 2 bases; nucleotides not matched to a gene: 3. Germline V CDR1 and CDR2: MNHNY, SVGAGI (reference sequence). This CDR3 is CASSSDRGAYNEQFF. The CDR3 DNA reads TGTGCCAGCAGTTCCGACAGGGGGGCCTACAATGAGCAGTTCTTC.